The rows below give T cell receptor beta chains drawn from one sample of a study of T cell responses to AZD1222 COVID-19 vaccine. Data came from immunoSEQ multiplex PCR; TCRdb stores just in-frame clones and leaves some out. The sample has about 150,000 clones; 87% are singletons. Source: peripheral blood, taken on day 0 of AZD1222 vaccination. Source of these receptors: an adult in good health. The CDR3 runs from the conserved cysteine through the conserved F or W. The D gene is left open where the match is weak. Size tells how often a clone was seen (once, few, many) or the class of an expanded clone, and some rows leave it out.

D,J,size,V,DNA,CDR3
.,TRBJ1-6,.,TRBV2,TGTGCCAGCAGTGAACCCGAATCGCCCCTCCACTTT,CASSEPESPLHF
.,TRBJ2-3,once,TRBV29-1,TGCAGCGTTTCCTGGGCAGCCACAGATACGCAGTATTTT,CSVSWAATDTQYF
TRBD1,TRBJ1-6,.,TRBV5-1,TGCGCCAGCAGCTGGGGGACAGGGGAAGATAATTCACCCCTCCACTTT,CASSWGTGEDNSPLHF
TRBD2,TRBJ2-2,.,TRBV6-5,TGTGCCACCCGTACTAGCGGGAGATCCACCGGGGAGCTGTTTTTT,CATRTSGRSTGELFF
TRBD2,TRBJ2-2,.,TRBV5-1,TGCGCCAGCAGCTTGATACAGCGGGAAGGGGAGCTGTTTTTT,CASSLIQREGELFF
.,TRBJ2-1,.,TRBV20-1,TGCAGTGCCCAGGTCAATGAGCAGTTCTTC,CSAQVNEQFF
TRBD1,TRBJ2-5,.,TRBV30,TGTGCCTGGGCCGGGACAGGGAACCAAGAGACCCAGTACTTC,CAWAGTGNQETQYF
TRBD1,TRBJ2-7,.,TRBV7-9,TGTGCCAGCAGCCAGACTCAGGGGGCAGGCGAGCAGTACTTC,CASSQTQGAGEQYF
TRBD1,TRBJ2-3,.,TRBV6-5,TGTGCCAGCAGTCGGACAGGGACCACCACAGATACGCAGTATTTT,CASSRTGTTTDTQYF
TRBD1,TRBJ1-5,.,TRBV19,TGTGCCAGTAGAGACAGGGCGAGCCAGCCCCAGCATTTT,CASRDRASQPQHF
.,TRBJ1-1,.,TRBV4-1,TGCGCCAGCAGCCTCAGTCCCCCACCGGCTTTTGAAGCTTTCTTT,CASSLSPPPAFEAFF
TRBD1,TRBJ1-4,.,TRBV18,TGTGCCAGCTCACCGGGACAGGGTGAAAAACTGTTTTTT,CASSPGQGEKLFF
.,TRBJ1-2,.,TRBV18,TGTGCCAGCTCACCGACGCGGGAGGGCGGCTACACCTTC,CASSPTREGGYTF
.,TRBJ1-4,.,TRBV18,TGTGCCAGCTCACCCCTTTCGGGGGCGCGAGAAAAACTGTTTTTT,CASSPLSGAREKLFF
.,TRBJ1-1,.,TRBV7-2,TGTGCCAGCAGCGCCCGGGGGCTGTTAGGAGCTTTCTTT,CASSARGLLGAFF
.,TRBJ2-7,.,TRBV11-1,TGTGCCAGCAGCTTAATGGGGGGTCCCTACGAGCAGTACTTC,CASSLMGGPYEQYF
TRBD2,TRBJ2-7,.,TRBV12-3/TRBV12-4,TGTGCCAGCAGTCTAATCGCGGGAGACGAGCAGTACTTC,CASSLIAGDEQYF
.,TRBJ1-5,.,TRBV3-1/TRBV3-2,TGTGCCAGCAGCCAAGAAGGGAATCAGCCCCAGCATTTT,CASSQEGNQPQHF
.,TRBJ1-2,.,TRBV12-3/TRBV12-4,TGTGCCAGCAGTTTAGGGGGGGACTATGGCTACACCTTC,CASSLGGDYGYTF
.,TRBJ2-7,.,TRBV18,TGTGCCAGCTCACGAACGGACTCCGGGACGGACTCCCAGTACTTC,CASSRTDSGTDSQYF
TRBD1,TRBJ1-2,.,TRBV6-1,TGTGCCAGCAGCCAGGGACAGGGGGCTGGTGGCTACACCTTC,CASSQGQGAGGYTF
.,TRBJ1-2,.,TRBV6-5,TGTGCCAGCAGTTACGGCGAGTTGGCTAGCTACACCTTC,CASSYGELASYTF
TRBD1,TRBJ1-1,once,TRBV12-5,TGTGCTAGTGGTTCACGACAGGGTGCTGAAGCTTTCTTT,CASGSRQGAEAFF
.,TRBJ1-1,.,TRBV7-9,TGTGCCAGCAGCTCCACCCCGGGAGCAGCTTTCTTT,CASSSTPGAAFF
TRBD2,TRBJ2-7,few,TRBV3-1/TRBV3-2,TGTGCCAGCAGCCAAGCTGGGAGGGGCGAGAGGGAAGAGCAGTACTTC,CASSQAGRGEREEQYF
TRBD2,TRBJ2-7,.,TRBV19,TGTGCCAGTAGTAAGGAGGGGCGGGGGTACGAGCAGTACTTC,CASSKEGRGYEQYF
TRBD1,TRBJ2-7,.,TRBV2,TGTGCCAGCACCCTGGGGACAGGGTCCTACGAGCAGTACTTC,CASTLGTGSYEQYF
.,TRBJ1-4,.,TRBV6-6,TGTGCCAGCACTCGGACGGTTACTAATGAAAAACTGTTTTTT,CASTRTVTNEKLFF
TRBD1,TRBJ1-3,.,TRBV18,TGTGCCAGCTCGACAGGGGCGGCAAACACCATATATTTT,CASSTGAANTIYF
.,TRBJ1-4,few,TRBV5-1,TGCGCCAGCAGCTCCTCGACGGGAGGGGAAAAACTGTTTTTT,CASSSSTGGEKLFF
.,TRBJ2-5,.,TRBV5-1,TGCGCCAGCAGCTTGGGAGGCGGGGCACAAGAGACCCAGTACTTC,CASSLGGGAQETQYF
.,TRBJ2-1,.,TRBV6-5,TGTGCCAGCAGCCAGTACAATGAGCAGTTCTTC,CASSQYNEQFF
.,TRBJ2-1,.,TRBV5-1,TGCGCCAGCAGCCCTGCTAGCTACAGCGATGAGCAGTTCTTC,CASSPASYSDEQFF
TRBD1,TRBJ1-6,once,TRBV7-2,TGTGCCAGCAGCTTGAACCAGGGGGATTCACCCCTCCACTTT,CASSLNQGDSPLHF
TRBD2,TRBJ2-7,.,TRBV18,TGTGCCAGCTCACCGCTAGCGGGAGAAGGGGGCGAGCAGTACTTC,CASSPLAGEGGEQYF